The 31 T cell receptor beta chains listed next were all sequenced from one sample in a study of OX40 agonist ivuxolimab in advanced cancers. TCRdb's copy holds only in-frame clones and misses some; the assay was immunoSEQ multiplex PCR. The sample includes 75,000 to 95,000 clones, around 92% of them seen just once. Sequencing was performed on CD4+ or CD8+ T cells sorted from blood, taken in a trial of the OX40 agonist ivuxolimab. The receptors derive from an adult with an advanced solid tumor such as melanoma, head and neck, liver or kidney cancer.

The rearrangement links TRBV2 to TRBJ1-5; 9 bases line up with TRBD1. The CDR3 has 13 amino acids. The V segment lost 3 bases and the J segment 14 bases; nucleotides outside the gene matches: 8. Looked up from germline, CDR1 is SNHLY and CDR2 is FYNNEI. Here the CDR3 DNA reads TGTGCCAGCAGTGAGGGACAGGGTCTTCGCAAGCATTTT. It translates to CASSEGQGLRKHF.

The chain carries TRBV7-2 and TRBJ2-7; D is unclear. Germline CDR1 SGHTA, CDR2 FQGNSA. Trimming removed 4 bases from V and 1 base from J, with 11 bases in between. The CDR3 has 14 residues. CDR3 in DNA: TGTGCCAGCAGCTCTTCGTGGGGATCCTACGAGCAGTACTTC. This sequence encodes CASSSSWGSYEQYF.

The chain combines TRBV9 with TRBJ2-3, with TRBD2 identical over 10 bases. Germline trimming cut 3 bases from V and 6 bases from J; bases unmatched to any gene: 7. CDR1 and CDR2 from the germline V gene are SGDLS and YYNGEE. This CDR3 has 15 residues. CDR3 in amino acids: CASSAVAGGGDTQYF. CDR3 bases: TGTGCCAGCAGCGCGGTAGCGGGGGGAGGGGATACGCAGTATTTT.

The CDR3 reads CSVRGSHEQYF. CDR3 DNA sequence: TGCAGCGTTAGGGGTAGCCACGAGCAGTACTTC. The chain is built from TRBV29-1 and TRBJ2-7; maybe TRBD1 (5 bases). Germline-derived CDR1 and CDR2 are SQVTM and ANQGSEA. The V end lost 5 bases, the J end lost 5 bases, and 10 bases lay between the germline ends. The CDR3 consists of 11 residues.

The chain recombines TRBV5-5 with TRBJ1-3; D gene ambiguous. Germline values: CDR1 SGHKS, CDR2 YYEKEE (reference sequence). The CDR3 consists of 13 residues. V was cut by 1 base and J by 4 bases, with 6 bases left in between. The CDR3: CASSLPGGNTIYF. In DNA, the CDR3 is TGTGCCAGCAGCTTGCCCGGAGGAAACACCATATATTTT.

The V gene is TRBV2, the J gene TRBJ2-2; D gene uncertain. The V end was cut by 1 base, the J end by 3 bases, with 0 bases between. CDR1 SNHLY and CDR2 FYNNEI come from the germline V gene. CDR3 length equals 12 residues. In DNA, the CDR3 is TGTGCCAGCAGTGAAGACACCGGGGAGCTGTTTTTT. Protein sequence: CASSEDTGELFF.

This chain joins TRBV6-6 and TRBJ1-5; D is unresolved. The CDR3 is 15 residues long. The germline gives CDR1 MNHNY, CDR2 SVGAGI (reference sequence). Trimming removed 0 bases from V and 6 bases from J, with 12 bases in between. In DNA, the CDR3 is TGTGCCAGCAGTTACTCACCTTCCACAAGTCAGCCCCAGCATTTT. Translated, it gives CASSYSPSTSQPQHF.

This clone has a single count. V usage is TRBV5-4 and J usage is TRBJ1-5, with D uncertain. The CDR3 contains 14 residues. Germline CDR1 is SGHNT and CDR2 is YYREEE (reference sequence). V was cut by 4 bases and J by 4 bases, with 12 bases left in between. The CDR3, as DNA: TGTGCCAGCAGCCGAGCGGGAGGGAATCAGCCCCAGCATTTT. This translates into CASSRAGGNQPQHF. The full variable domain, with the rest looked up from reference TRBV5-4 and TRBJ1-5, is ETGVTQSPTHLIKTRGQQVTLRCSSQSGHNTVSWYQQALGQGPQFIFQYYREEENGRGNFPPRFSGLQFPNYSSELNVNALELDDSALYLCASSRAGGNQPQHFGDGTRLSIL.

CDR3 sequence reads: CASSQEPGAEKLFF. The CDR3 DNA follows: TGTGCCAGCAGCCAAGAGCCGGGGGCCGAAAAACTGTTTTTT. V is TRBV14 and J is TRBJ1-4; perhaps TRBD1 as D (6 bases). This CDR3 contains 14 residues. Germline V lookup: CDR1 SGHDN, CDR2 FVKESK. V was shortened by 0 bases and J by 8 bases, with 10 bases between the two germline ends.

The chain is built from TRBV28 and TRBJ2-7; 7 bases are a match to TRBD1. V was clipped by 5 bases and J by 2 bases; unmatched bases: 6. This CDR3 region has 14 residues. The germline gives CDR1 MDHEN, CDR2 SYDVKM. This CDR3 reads CASSGQGVTYEQYF. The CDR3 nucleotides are TGTGCCAGCAGTGGCCAGGGGGTAACCTACGAGCAGTACTTC.

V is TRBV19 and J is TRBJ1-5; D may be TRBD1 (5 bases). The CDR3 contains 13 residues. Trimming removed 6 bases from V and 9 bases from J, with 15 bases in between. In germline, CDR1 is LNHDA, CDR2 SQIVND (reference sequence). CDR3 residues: CASRGGEFGPQHF. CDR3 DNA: TGTGCCAGTAGGGGGGGGGAATTCGGGCCCCAGCATTTT.

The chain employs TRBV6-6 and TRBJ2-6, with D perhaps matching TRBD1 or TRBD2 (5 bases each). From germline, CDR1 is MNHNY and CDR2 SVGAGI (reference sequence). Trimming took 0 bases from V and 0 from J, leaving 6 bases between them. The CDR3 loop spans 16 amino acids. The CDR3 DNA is TGTGCCAGCAGTTACTCCGGGGCCTCTGGGGCCAACGTCCTGACTTTC. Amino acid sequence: CASSYSGASGANVLTF.

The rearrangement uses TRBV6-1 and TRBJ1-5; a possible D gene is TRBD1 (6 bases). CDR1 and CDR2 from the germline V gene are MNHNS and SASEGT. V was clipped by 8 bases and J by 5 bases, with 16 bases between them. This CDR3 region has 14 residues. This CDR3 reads CASHDRPSHQPQHF. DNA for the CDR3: TGTGCCAGCCACGACAGGCCCTCACATCAGCCCCAGCATTTT.

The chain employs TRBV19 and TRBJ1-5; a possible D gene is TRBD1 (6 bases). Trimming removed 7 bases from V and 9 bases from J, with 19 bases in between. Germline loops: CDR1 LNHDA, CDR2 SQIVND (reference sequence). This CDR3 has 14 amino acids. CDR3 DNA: TGTGCCAGTACCCTGACAGGCTCGACTGGGCCCCAGCATTTT. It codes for CASTLTGSTGPQHF.

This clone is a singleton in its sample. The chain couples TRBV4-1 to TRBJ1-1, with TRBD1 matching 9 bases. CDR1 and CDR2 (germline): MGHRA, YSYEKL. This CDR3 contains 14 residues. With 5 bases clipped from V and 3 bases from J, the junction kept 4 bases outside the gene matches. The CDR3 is CASSARQGDTEAFF. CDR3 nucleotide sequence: TGCGCCAGCAGCGCCCGACAGGGGGACACTGAAGCTTTCTTT.

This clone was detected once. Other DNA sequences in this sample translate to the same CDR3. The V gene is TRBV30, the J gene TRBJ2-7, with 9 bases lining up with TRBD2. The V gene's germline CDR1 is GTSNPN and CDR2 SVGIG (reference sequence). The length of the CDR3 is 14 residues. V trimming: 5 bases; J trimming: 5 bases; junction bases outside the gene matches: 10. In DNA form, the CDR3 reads TGTGCCTGGGGGAGGGGAAGCGGGGGGCACGAGCAGTACTTC. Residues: CAWGRGSGGHEQYF.

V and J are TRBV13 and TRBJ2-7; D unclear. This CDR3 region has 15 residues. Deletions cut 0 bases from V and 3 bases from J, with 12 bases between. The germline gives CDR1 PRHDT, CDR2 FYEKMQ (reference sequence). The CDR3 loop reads CASSLGPTLNYEQYF. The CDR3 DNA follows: TGTGCCAGCAGCTTAGGCCCAACTCTTAACTACGAGCAGTACTTC.

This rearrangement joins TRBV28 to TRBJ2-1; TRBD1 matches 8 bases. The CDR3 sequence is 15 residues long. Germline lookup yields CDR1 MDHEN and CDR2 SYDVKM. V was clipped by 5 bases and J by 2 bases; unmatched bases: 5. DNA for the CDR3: TGTGCCAGCAGTGCAGGGGGCTTGGCCTACAATGAGCAGTTCTTC. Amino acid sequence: CASSAGGLAYNEQFF.

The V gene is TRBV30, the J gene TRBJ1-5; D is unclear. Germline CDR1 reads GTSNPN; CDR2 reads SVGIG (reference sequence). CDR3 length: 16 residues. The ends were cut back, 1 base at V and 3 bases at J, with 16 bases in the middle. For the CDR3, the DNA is TGTGCCTGGAGTGACCGAGCCGGACGTCTCAATCAGCCCCAGCATTTT. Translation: CAWSDRAGRLNQPQHF. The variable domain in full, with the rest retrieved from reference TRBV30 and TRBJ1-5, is SQTIHQWPATLVQPVGSPLSLECTVEGTSNPNLYWYRQAAGRGLQLLFYSVGIGQISSEVPQNLSASRPQDRQFILSSKKLLLSDSGFYLCAWSDRAGRLNQPQHFGDGTRLSIL.

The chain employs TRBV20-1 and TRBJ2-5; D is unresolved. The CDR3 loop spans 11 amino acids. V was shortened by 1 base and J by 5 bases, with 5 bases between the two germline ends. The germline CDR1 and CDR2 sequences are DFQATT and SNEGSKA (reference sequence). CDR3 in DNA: TGCAGTGCTAGAGTGGGGGAGACCCAGTACTTC. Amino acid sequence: CSARVGETQYF.

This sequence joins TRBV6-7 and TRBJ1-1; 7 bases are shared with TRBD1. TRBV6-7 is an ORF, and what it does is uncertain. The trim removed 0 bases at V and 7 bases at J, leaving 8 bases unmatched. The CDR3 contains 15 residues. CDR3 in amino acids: CASSYSYDRVFEAFF. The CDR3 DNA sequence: TGTGCCAGCAGTTACTCGTACGACAGGGTCTTTGAAGCTTTCTTT.

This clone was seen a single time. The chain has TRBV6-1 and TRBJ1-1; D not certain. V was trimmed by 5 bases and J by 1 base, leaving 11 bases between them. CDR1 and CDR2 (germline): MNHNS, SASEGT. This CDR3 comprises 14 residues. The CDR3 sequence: CASSYPPENTEAFF. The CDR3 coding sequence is TGTGCCAGCAGTTATCCCCCGGAGAACACTGAAGCTTTCTTT.

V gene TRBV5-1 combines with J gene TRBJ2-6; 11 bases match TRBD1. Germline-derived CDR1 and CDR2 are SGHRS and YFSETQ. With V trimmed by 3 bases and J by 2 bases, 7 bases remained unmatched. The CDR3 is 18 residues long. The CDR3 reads CASSSWTGGLAGANVLTF. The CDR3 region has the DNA TGCGCCAGCAGCTCCTGGACAGGGGGCCTTGCTGGGGCCAACGTCCTGACTTTC.

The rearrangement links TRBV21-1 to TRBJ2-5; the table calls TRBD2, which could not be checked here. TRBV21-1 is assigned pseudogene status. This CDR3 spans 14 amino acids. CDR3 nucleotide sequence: TGTGCCAGCAGCAAAGCCTCGGGGGGAGAGACCCAGTACTTC. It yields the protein CASSKASGGETQYF.

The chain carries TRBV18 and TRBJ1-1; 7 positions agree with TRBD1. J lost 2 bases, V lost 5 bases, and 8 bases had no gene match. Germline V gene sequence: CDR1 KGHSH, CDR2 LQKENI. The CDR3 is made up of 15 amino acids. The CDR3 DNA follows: TGTGCCAGCTCAACGGCGACAGGGCTCAACACTGAAGCTTTCTTT. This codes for CASSTATGLNTEAFF.

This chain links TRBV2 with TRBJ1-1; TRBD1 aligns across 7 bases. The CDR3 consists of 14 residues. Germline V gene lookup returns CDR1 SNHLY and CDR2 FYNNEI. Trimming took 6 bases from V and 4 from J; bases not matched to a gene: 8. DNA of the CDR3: TGTGCCAGCAGGACGACAGGGAAGGTCACTGAAGCTTTCTTT. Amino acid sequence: CASRTTGKVTEAFF.

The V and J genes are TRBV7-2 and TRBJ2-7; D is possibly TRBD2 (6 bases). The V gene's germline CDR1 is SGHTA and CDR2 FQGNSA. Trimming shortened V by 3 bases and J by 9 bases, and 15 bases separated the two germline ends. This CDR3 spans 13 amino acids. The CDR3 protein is CASSFSSRRGQYF. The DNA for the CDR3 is TGTGCCAGCAGCTTTTCCAGTAGGAGGGGGCAGTACTTC.

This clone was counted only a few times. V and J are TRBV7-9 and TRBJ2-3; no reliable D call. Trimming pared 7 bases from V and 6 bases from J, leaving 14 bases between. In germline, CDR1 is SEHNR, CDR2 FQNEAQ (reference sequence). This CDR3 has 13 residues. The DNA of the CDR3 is TGTGCCAGCAAACTATTGGACGGGGATACGCAGTATTTT. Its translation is CASKLLDGDTQYF.

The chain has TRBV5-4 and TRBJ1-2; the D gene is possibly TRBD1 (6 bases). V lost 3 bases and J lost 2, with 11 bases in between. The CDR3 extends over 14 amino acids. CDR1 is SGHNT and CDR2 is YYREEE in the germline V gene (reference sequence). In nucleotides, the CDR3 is TGTGCCAGCAGCTCCCGACAGGTGAACTATGGCTACACCTTC. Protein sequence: CASSSRQVNYGYTF.

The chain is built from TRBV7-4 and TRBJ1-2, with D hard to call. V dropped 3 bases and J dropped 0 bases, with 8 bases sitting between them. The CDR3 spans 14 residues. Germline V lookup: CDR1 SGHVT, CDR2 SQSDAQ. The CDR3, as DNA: TGTGCCAGCAGCTTGAGAGAGCCTAACTATGGCTACACCTTC. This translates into CASSLREPNYGYTF.

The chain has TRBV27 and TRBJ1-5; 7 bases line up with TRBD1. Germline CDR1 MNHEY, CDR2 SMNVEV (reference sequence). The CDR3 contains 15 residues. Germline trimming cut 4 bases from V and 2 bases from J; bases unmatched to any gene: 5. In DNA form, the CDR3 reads TGTGCCAGCAGTTCACAGGGGCTCGGCAATCAGCCCCAGCATTTT. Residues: CASSSQGLGNQPQHF.